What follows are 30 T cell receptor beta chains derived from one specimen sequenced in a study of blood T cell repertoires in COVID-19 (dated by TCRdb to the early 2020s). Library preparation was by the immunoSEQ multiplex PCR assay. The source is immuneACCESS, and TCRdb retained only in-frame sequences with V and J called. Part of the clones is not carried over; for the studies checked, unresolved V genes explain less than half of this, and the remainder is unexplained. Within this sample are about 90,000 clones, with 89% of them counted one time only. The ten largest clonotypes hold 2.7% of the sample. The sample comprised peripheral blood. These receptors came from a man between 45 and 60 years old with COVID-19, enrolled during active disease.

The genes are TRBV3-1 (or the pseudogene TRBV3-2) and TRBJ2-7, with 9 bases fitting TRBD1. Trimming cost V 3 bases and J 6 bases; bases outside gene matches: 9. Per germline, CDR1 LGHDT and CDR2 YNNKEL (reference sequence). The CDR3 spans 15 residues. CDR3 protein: CASSQRKDRGLEQYF. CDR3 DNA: TGTGCCAGCAGCCAGCGTAAGGACAGGGGCCTCGAGCAGTACTTC.

The CDR3 is CASSPRQGMGTDTQYF. The CDR3, as DNA: TGTGCCAGCAGCCCCAGACAGGGGATGGGCACAGATACGCAGTATTTT. This chain uses TRBV14 with TRBJ2-3; 8 positions agree with TRBD1. Germline-derived CDR1 and CDR2 are SGHDN and FVKESK. Losses at the gene ends were 4 bases for V and 1 base for J; bases not matched to a gene: 7. This CDR3 comprises 16 residues.

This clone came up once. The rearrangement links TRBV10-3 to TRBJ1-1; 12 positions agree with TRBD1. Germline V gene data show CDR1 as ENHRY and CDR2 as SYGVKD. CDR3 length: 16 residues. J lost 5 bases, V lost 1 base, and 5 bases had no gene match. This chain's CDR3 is CAISELRGQGATEAFF. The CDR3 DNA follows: TGTGCCATCAGTGAGTTGAGGGGACAGGGGGCAACTGAAGCTTTCTTT.

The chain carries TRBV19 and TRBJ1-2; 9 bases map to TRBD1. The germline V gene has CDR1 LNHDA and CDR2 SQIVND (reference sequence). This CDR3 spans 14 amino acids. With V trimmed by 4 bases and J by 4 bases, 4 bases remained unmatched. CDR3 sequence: CASSSGTGPYGYTF. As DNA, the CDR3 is TGTGCCAGTAGTAGCGGGACAGGGCCCTATGGCTACACCTTC.

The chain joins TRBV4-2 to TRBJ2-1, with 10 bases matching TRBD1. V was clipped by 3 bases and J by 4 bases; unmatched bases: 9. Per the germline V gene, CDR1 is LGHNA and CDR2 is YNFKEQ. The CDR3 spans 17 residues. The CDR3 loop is CASSQLWGTGAYNEQFF. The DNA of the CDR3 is TGTGCCAGCAGCCAGCTTTGGGGGACAGGGGCTTACAATGAGCAGTTCTTC.

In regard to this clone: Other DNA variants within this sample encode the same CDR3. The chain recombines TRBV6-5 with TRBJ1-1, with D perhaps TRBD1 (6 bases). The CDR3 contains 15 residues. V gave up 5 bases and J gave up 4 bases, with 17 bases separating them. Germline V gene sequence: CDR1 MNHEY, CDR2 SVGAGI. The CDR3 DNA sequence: TGTGCCAGCAGTCTCTACAGGGAGAGAGGCACTGAAGCTTTCTTT. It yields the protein CASSLYRERGTEAFF.

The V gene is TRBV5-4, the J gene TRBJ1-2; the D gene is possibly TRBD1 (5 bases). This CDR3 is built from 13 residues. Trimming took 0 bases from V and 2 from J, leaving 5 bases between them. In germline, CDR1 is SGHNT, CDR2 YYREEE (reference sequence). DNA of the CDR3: TGTGCCAGCAGCTTGGGGGGCAACTATGGCTACACCTTC. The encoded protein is CASSLGGNYGYTF.

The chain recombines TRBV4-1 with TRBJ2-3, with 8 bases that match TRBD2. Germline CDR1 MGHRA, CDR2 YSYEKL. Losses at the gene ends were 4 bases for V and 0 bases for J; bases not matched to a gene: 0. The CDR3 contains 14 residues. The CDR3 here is CASSLAGSTDTQYF. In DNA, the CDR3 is TGCGCCAGCAGCCTAGCGGGGAGCACAGATACGCAGTATTTT.

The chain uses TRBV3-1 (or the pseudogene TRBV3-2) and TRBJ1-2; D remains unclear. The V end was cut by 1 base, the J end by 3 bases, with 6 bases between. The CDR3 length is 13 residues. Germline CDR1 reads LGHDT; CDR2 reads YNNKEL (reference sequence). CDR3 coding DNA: TGTGCCAGCAGCCAAGGAACATACTATGGCTACACCTTC. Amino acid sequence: CASSQGTYYGYTF.

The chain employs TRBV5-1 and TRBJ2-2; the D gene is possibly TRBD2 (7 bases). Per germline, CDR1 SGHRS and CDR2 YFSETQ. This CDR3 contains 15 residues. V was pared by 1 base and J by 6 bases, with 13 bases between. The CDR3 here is CASSLIGGDSGELFF. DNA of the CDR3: TGCGCCAGCAGCTTGATAGGGGGGGACTCCGGGGAGCTGTTTTTT.

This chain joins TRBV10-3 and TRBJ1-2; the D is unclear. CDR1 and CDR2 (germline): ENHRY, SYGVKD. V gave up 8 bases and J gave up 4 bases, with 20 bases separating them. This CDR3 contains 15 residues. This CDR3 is CAIGPPAGSAYGYTF. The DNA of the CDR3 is TGTGCCATCGGGCCGCCTGCAGGTTCGGCCTATGGCTACACCTTC.

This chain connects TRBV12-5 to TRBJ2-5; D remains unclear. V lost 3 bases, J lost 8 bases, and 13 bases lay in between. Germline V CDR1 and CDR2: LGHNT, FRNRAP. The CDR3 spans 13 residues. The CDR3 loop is CASGFDEAITQYF. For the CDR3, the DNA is TGTGCTAGTGGTTTTGACGAGGCTATAACCCAGTACTTC.

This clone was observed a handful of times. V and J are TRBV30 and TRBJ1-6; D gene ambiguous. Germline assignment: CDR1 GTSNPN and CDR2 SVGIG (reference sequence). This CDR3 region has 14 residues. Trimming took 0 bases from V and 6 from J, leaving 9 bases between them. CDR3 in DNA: TGTGCCTGGAGTGTACCGGGAACTAATTCACCCCTCCACTTT. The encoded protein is CAWSVPGTNSPLHF.

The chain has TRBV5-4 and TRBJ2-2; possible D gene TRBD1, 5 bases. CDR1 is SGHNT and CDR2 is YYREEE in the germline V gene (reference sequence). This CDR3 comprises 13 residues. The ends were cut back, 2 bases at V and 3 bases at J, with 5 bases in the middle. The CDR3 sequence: CASSFRDTGELFF. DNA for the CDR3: TGTGCCAGCAGCTTCAGGGACACCGGGGAGCTGTTTTTT.

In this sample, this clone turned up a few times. CDR3 protein: CASSSLTFSGNTIYF. In DNA, the CDR3 is TGTGCCAGCAGCTCGCTGACTTTTTCTGGAAACACCATATATTTT. The chain combines TRBV7-9 with TRBJ1-3; D gene ambiguous. Between the trimmed V and J ends, which lost 4 bases and 1 base, there was a span of 11 bases. The germline gives CDR1 SEHNR, CDR2 FQNEAQ (reference sequence). CDR3 size: 15 residues.

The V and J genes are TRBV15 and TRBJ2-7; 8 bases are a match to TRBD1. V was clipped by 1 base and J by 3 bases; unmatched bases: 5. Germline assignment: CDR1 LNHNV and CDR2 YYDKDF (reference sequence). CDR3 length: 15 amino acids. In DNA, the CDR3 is TGTGCCACCAGCAGAGGCTCCGGGACAGGCTACGAGCAGTACTTC. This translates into CATSRGSGTGYEQYF.

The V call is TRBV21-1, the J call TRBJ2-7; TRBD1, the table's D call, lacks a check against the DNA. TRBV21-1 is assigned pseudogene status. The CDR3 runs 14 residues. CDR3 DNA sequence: TGTGCCAGCAGCAAAGGTTACATGACCTACGAGCAGTACTTC. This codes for CASSKGYMTYEQYF.

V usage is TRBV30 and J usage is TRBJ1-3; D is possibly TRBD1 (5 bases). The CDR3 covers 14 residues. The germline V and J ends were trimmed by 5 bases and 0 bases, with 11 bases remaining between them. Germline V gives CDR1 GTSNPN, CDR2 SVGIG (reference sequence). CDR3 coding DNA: TGTGCCTGGTCTAGGACAAACTCTGGAAACACCATATATTTT. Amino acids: CAWSRTNSGNTIYF. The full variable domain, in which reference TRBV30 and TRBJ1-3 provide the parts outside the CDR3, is SQTIHQWPATLVQPVGSPLSLECTVEGTSNPNLYWYRQAAGRGLQLLFYSVGIGQISSEVPQNLSASRPQDRQFILSSKKLLLSDSGFYLCAWSRTNSGNTIYFGEGSWLTVV.

The CDR3 here is CASSFPTGGNEKLFF. CDR3 DNA sequence: TGTGCCAGCAGTTTTCCGACAGGGGGCAATGAAAAACTGTTTTTT. This chain links TRBV5-8 with TRBJ1-4, with 10 positions matching TRBD1. CDR3 length: 15 residues. Germline CDR1 SGHTS, CDR2 YDEGEE. V was pared by 5 bases and J by 5 bases, with 6 bases of the junction left unmatched.

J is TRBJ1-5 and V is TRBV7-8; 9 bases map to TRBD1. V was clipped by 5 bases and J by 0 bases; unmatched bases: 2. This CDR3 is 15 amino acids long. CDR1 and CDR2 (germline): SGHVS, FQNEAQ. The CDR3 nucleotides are TGTGCCAGCAGCCGGGACAGGGCTAGCAATCAGCCCCAGCATTTT. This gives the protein CASSRDRASNQPQHF.

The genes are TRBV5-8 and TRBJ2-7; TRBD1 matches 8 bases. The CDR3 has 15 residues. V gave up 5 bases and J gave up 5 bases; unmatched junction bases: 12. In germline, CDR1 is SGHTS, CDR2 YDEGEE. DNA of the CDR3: TGTGCCAGCAGAACCGGACAGGGAGGTGGGCACGAGCAGTACTTC. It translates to CASRTGQGGGHEQYF.

CDR3 region: CACAGGADYGYTF. The DNA for the CDR3 is TGTGCGTGCGCCGGTGGGGCCGACTATGGCTACACCTTC. The rearrangement links TRBV2 to TRBJ1-2, with D perhaps TRBD1 (5 bases). The germline CDR1 and CDR2 sequences are SNHLY and FYNNEI. The CDR3 runs to 13 residues. The whole variable domain, remainder taken from reference TRBV2 and TRBJ1-2, is EPEVTQTPSHQVTQMGQEVILRCVPISNHLYFYWYRQILGQKVEFLVSFYNNEISEKSEIFDDQFSVERPDGSNFTLKIRSTKLEDSAMYFCACAGGADYGYTFGSGTRLTVV.

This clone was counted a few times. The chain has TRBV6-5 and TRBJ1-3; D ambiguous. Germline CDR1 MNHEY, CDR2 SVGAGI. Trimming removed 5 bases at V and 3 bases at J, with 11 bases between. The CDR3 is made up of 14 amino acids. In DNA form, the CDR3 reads TGTGCCAGCAGTAGCGGCCTAATTGGAAACACCATATATTTT. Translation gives CASSSGLIGNTIYF.

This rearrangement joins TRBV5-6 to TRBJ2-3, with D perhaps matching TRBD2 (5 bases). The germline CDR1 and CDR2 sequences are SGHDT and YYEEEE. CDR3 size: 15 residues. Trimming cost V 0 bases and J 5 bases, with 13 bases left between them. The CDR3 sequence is CASSLVGLEGDTQYF. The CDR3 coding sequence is TGTGCCAGCAGCTTGGTGGGCCTTGAGGGAGATACGCAGTATTTT.

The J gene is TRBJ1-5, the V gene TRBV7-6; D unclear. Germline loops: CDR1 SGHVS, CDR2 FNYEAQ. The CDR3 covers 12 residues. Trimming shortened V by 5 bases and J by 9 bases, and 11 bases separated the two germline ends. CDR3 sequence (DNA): TGTGCCAGCAGCCCGCCGGCGGGGCCCCAGCATTTT. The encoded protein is CASSPPAGPQHF.

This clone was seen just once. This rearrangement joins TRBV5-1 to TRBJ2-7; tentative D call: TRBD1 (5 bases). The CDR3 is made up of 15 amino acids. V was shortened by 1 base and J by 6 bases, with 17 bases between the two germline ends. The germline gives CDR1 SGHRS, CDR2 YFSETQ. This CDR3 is CASSLYLGAQVEQYF. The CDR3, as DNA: TGCGCCAGCAGCTTGTATTTAGGGGCGCAGGTCGAGCAGTACTTC.

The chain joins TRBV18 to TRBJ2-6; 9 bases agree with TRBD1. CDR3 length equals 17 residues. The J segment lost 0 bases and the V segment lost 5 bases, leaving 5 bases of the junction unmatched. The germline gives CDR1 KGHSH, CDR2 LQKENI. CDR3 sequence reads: CASSNGQGRSGANVLTF. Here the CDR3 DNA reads TGTGCCAGCTCAAATGGACAGGGGCGCTCTGGGGCCAACGTCCTGACTTTC.

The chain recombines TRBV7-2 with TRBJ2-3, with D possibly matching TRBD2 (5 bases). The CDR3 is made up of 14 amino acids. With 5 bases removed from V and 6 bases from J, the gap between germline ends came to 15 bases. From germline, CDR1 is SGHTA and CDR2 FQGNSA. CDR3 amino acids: CASSPRWGVDTQYF. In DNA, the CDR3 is TGTGCCAGCAGCCCACGGTGGGGAGTGGATACGCAGTATTTT.

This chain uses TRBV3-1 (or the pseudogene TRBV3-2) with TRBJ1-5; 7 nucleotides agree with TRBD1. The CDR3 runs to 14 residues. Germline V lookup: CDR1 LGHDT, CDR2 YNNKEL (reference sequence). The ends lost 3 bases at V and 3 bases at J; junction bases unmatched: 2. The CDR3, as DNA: TGTGCCAGCAGCCAGACAGGGATCAATCAGCCCCAGCATTTT. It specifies CASSQTGINQPQHF.

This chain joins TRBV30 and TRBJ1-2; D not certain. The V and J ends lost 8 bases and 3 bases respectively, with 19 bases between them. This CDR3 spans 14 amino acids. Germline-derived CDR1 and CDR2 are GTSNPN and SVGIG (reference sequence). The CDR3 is CARANPGMYYGYTF. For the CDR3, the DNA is TGTGCCCGCGCGAACCCCGGGATGTACTATGGCTACACCTTC.